The entry below gives a single T cell receptor (beta chain) sequence along with its context. This entry is derived from a study of T cells after yellow fever vaccination. TCRdb redid the calling of the 5' RACE reads with MiXCR, one entry per CDR3 protein. Found here are 200,000 to 300,000 distinct CDR3 sequences, 5.5% to 8.5% of them singletons; the top ten hold around 1.1%. CDR3 length: 14 residues. Germline CDR1 and CDR2: MDHEN and SYDVKM. V shed 10 bases and J shed 0 bases, with 15 bases lying between them. This chain joins TRBV28 and TRBJ1-1, with D possibly TRBD1 on 6 matching bases. This sequence was found in a man aged 25-45 years who received the YFV17D yellow fever vaccine. This material consisted of CD4+ T cells sorted from PBMCs, taken on the day of the yellow fever booster vaccination. This CDR3 reads CATDRANLNTEAFF. CDR3 bases: TGTGCCACGGACAGAGCAAACCTGAACACTGAAGCTTTCTTT.